This record covers a single TCR beta chain. One tube held mixed TRB-A and TRB-B primer pools for touch-down PCR. TCRdb reprocessed the multiplex PCR reads and reports one entry per CDR3 protein, with no DNA. Its table lists 5,500 to 6,500 distinct CDR3 sequences. TRB amplification used 250 ng of peripheral blood genomic DNA. The entry originates in a study of T cell clusters in autoimmune cytopenias. The data were also submitted as part of a second study, on T cell repertoires in aging, cancer and after chemotherapy. That paper states: Donor ages fell into six groups from 30 or younger up to 70 or older. Over several months to years, re-sampled healthy donor repertoires clearly shared clones. The full dataset contained about 10 million TCR reads.

The specimen sequenced was peripheral blood. This clonotype originated in a human donor in good health.

CDR3 in amino acids: CASSSLSGGAETQYF. The rearrangement links TRBV28 to TRBJ2-5; there is no DNA to check the TCRdb D call of TRBD1. The CDR3 consists of 15 residues. In germline, CDR1 is MDHEN, CDR2 SYDVKM.